The 32 T cell receptor beta chains below were found in one sample sequenced in a study of T cells in Graves' hyperthyroidism and ophthalmopathy. What was amplified from RNA transcripts were TCR beta CDR3 regions. The HTBI set primed first-round TCR CDR3 RT-PCR. TCRdb processed the multiplex PCR reads anew with MiXCR; each CDR3 protein has one entry. The sample lists about 96,000 distinct CDR3 sequences; about 51% were seen once. Sample: blood. The receptors shown here come from a woman in her 40s with Graves' hyperthyroidism.

A remark on this clonotype: At one end the junction does not follow the germline gene, possibly because of a read error. The rearrangement uses TRBV5-1 and TRBJ2-3; 9 bases are shared with TRBD2. CDR1 is SGHRS, CDR2 YFSETQ, per germline. The CDR3 has 16 amino acids. As DNA, the CDR3 is TGTGCCAGCAGTTTATTGGCGGGGACTAGCACAGATACGCGGTATTTT. Encoded protein: CASSLLAGTSTDTRYF.

V gene TRBV7-9 combines with J gene TRBJ2-7; 11 bases match TRBD2. The CDR3 consists of 15 residues. V lost 3 bases to trimming and J lost 0 bases; unmatched junction nucleotides: 1. The germline V gene encodes CDR1 SEHNR and CDR2 FQNEAQ (reference sequence). The DNA of the CDR3 is TGTGCCAGCAGCTTTACTAGCGGGAGCTCCTACGAGCAGTACTTC. The encoded protein is CASSFTSGSSYEQYF.

The CDR3 sequence: CSALRQETEAFF. The CDR3 DNA sequence: TGCAGTGCTCTGCGACAGGAAACTGAAGCTTTCTTT. V is TRBV20-1 and J is TRBJ1-1; a possible D gene is TRBD1 (6 bases). This CDR3 region has 12 residues. Per germline, CDR1 DFQATT and CDR2 SNEGSKA (reference sequence). The ends were cut back, 5 bases at V and 5 bases at J, with 12 bases in the middle.

This sequence joins TRBV7-6 and TRBJ1-3; 8 bases are shared with TRBD1. Per the germline V gene, CDR1 is SGHVS and CDR2 is FNYEAQ. V shed 1 base and J 3 bases; nucleotides not matched to a gene: 8. The CDR3 loop spans 17 amino acids. The CDR3 DNA sequence: TGTGCCAGCAGCTTAGGGACAGGGCGGTTCGTTGGAAACACCATATATTTT. The encoded protein is CASSLGTGRFVGNTIYF.

The chain is built from TRBV12-3 or TRBV12-4 and TRBJ1-4; D is undetermined. The CDR3 consists of 14 residues. Deletions cut 1 base from V and 7 bases from J, with 10 bases between. CDR3 in DNA: TGTGCCAGCAGTTTAGGGACGAACACTGAAAAACTGTTTTTT. This gives the protein CASSLGTNTEKLFF.

This clonotype was seen only a few times. The CDR3 here is CASSPGTGLTDTQYF. The CDR3 region has the DNA TGTGCCAGCAGCCCCGGGACAGGGCTCACAGATACGCAGTATTTT. V and J are TRBV7-2 and TRBJ2-3, with 9 bases aligning to TRBD1. Germline CDR1 and CDR2: SGHTA and FQGNSA. The V segment lost 5 bases and the J segment 2 bases; nucleotides outside the gene matches: 5. CDR3 length equals 15 residues.

The table lists this clonotype with many counts. This rearrangement joins TRBV5-6 to TRBJ1-1; maybe TRBD1 (5 bases). Germline CDR1 reads SGHDT; CDR2 reads YYEEEE. This CDR3 is built from 13 residues. Deletions cut 3 bases from V and 7 bases from J, with 13 bases between. In DNA, the CDR3 is TGTGCCAGCAGCTGGGCCGGGGGGGGTGAAGCTTTCTTT. Its protein product is CASSWAGGGEAFF.

This clonotype was counted many times. The chain carries TRBV15 and TRBJ1-6; D gene uncertain. Trimming took off 5 bases at V and 6 bases at J, with 11 bases between the two ends. Germline V gene sequence: CDR1 LNHNV, CDR2 YYDKDF (reference sequence). The CDR3 runs to 14 residues. The CDR3 loop is CATSARTVNSPLHF. For the CDR3, the DNA is TGTGCCACCAGCGCCCGGACGGTTAATTCACCCCTCCACTTT. The full variable domain, rest sourced from reference TRBV15 and TRBJ1-6, is DAMVIQNPRYQVTQFGKPVTLSCSQTLNHNVMYWYQQKSSQAPKLLFHYYDKDFNNEADTPDNFQSRRPNTSFCFLDIRSPGLGDTAMYLCATSARTVNSPLHFGNGTRLTVT.

The chain joins TRBV4-2 to TRBJ2-5; 9 nucleotides agree with TRBD2. Unmatched junction bases numbered 7, after V lost 1 base and J lost 1 base. Germline V gene data show CDR1 as LGHNA and CDR2 as YNFKEQ. The CDR3 consists of 17 residues. The CDR3 sequence: CASSQVELAGTQETQYF. In DNA, the CDR3 is TGTGCCAGCAGCCAAGTGGAACTAGCGGGCACCCAAGAGACCCAGTACTTC.

The V call is TRBV29-1, the J call TRBJ1-6, with 8 bases aligning to TRBD1. This CDR3 has 12 amino acids. Per germline, CDR1 SQVTM and CDR2 ANQGSEA. Losses at the gene ends were 4 bases for V and 7 bases for J; bases not matched to a gene: 0. The CDR3 is CSVGTGNSPLHF. The CDR3 DNA reads as TGCAGCGTTGGGACAGGGAATTCACCCCTCCACTTT.

The J gene is TRBJ2-7, the V gene TRBV20-1; TRBD1 aligns across 7 bases. The CDR3 spans 17 residues. The J segment lost 1 base and the V segment lost 3 bases, leaving 15 bases of the junction unmatched. Germline CDR1 and CDR2: DFQATT and SNEGSKA (reference sequence). CDR3 in DNA: TGCAGTGCTAGTGGAGATCCGAGGGGGCATAGGTCCTACGAGCAGTACTTC. Translation gives CSASGDPRGHRSYEQYF.

This clonotype was counted at least ten times. The chain couples TRBV7-8 to TRBJ1-3; D is uncertain. Germline V lookup: CDR1 SGHVS, CDR2 FQNEAQ. This CDR3 region has 14 residues. V was pared by 3 bases and J by 0 bases, with 6 bases between. In nucleotides, the CDR3 is TGTGCCAGCAGCTTCGGGTTCTCTGGAAACACCATATATTTT. This translates into CASSFGFSGNTIYF.

The chain couples TRBV7-8 to TRBJ1-4; D is unresolved. The CDR3 is 13 amino acids. V was shortened by 1 base and J by 8 bases, with 8 bases between the two germline ends. The germline gives CDR1 SGHVS, CDR2 FQNEAQ. In DNA, the CDR3 is TGTGCCAGCAGCTTAGGCATGGGGGAAAAACTGTTTTTT. Protein sequence: CASSLGMGEKLFF. Variable domain in full (rest from reference TRBV7-8 and TRBJ1-4): GAGVSQSPRYKVAKRGQDVALRCDPISGHVSLFWYQQALGQGPEFLTYFQNEAQLDKSGLPSDRFFAERPEGSVSTLKIQRTQQEDSAVYLCASSLGMGEKLFFGSGTQLSVL.

This clonotype occurred once. J is TRBJ2-2 and V is TRBV15, with TRBD2 as a possible D gene (6 bases). Trimming took 1 base from V and 0 from J, leaving 9 bases between them. The CDR3 loop spans 16 amino acids. The germline CDR1 and CDR2 sequences are LNHNV and YYDKDF (reference sequence). The CDR3 here is CATSRGRGTNTGELFF. DNA for the CDR3: TGTGCCACCAGCAGAGGGAGGGGAACGAACACCGGGGAGCTGTTTTTT.

J is TRBJ2-2 and V is TRBV2, with 7 bases identical to TRBD2. This CDR3 comprises 15 residues. V was pared by 3 bases and J by 4 bases, with 5 bases of the junction left unmatched. Germline V gives CDR1 SNHLY, CDR2 FYNNEI. CDR3: CASSEGGTVTGELFF. The CDR3 nucleotides read TGTGCCAGCAGTGAGGGGGGGACGGTCACCGGGGAGCTGTTTTTT.

This clonotype was seen repeatedly, ten times or more. This rearrangement joins TRBV5-4 to TRBJ2-7; no firm D call. CDR3 length: 15 residues. The V end lost 2 bases, the J end lost 2 bases, and 14 bases lay between the germline ends. CDR1 is SGHNT, CDR2 YYREEE, per germline (reference sequence). The CDR3 reads CASSFGVGVTYEQYF. CDR3 bases: TGTGCCAGCAGCTTTGGGGTCGGCGTGACCTACGAGCAGTACTTC.

On this clonotype itself: Since the CDR3 does not end with the conserved phenylalanine or tryptophan, this likely comes from a read error. The DNA is omitted, as the CDR3 cannot be located on it reliably, and the CDR3 follows TCRdb's listing. V and J are TRBV15 and TRBJ1-1. CDR1 LNHNV and CDR2 YYDKDF come from the germline V gene (reference sequence). The CDR3 spans 9 residues, counting both ends. The CDR3 sequence is CATSRTGSS.

The chain carries TRBV5-6 and TRBJ1-1; tentatively, D is TRBD1 (5 bases). Trimming shortened V by 7 bases and J by 5 bases, and 12 bases separated the two germline ends. CDR1 and CDR2 from the germline V gene are SGHDT and YYEEEE. The CDR3 spans 12 residues. The CDR3 sequence: CASGIRVTEAFF. The CDR3 DNA reads TGTGCCAGCGGCATCAGGGTGACTGAAGCTTTCTTT.

This clonotype was seen many times. The CDR3 DNA is TGCAGTGCTACCTCCGTATGGGGTGAAAAACTGTTTTTT. This gives the protein CSATSVWGEKLFF. V gene TRBV20-1 combines with J gene TRBJ1-4; D is unclear. CDR3 length: 13 amino acids. The V end was cut by 4 bases, the J end by 7 bases, with 13 bases between. CDR1 and CDR2 from the germline V gene are DFQATT and SNEGSKA (reference sequence).

This clonotype has a count of ten or more. The chain carries TRBV7-2 and TRBJ1-4; D unclear. The CDR3 is made up of 13 amino acids. The V end lost 2 bases, the J end lost 8 bases, and 9 bases lay between the germline ends. CDR1 SGHTA and CDR2 FQGNSA come from the germline V gene. CDR3 bases: TGTGCCAGCAGCTTATTAGTTCGGGAAAAACTGTTTTTT. Protein: CASSLLVREKLFF.

This clonotype came up many times. The CDR3 DNA reads TGTGCCAGCAGTTTTTCGACAGGGGCGCCGGAAGCTTTCTTT. Translating it yields CASSFSTGAPEAFF. The V gene is TRBV5-4, the J gene TRBJ1-1, with 8 bases identical to TRBD1. The CDR3 covers 14 residues. The germline V gene has CDR1 SGHNT and CDR2 YYREEE (reference sequence). J was trimmed by 8 bases and V by 5 bases; bases with no gene match: 11.

V usage is TRBV19 and J usage is TRBJ1-1; tentatively, D is TRBD1 (5 bases). The length of the CDR3 is 10 residues. V gave up 11 bases and J gave up 5 bases, with 9 bases separating them. CDR1 and CDR2 (germline): LNHDA, SQIVND (reference sequence). CDR3 sequence (DNA): TGTGCCGGGAGACAGACTGAAGCTTTCTTT. It specifies CAGRQTEAFF. The complete variable domain, with remaining parts taken from reference TRBV19 and TRBJ1-1, reads DGGITQSPKYLFRKEGQNVTLSCEQNLNHDAMYWYRQDPGQGLRLIYYSQIVNDFQKGDIAEGYSVSREKKESFPLTVTSAQKNPTAFYLCAGRQTEAFFGQGTRLTVV.

In its sample, this clonotype ranks as medium-sized. The rearrangement links TRBV2 to TRBJ1-2, with D perhaps matching TRBD1 (5 bases). Germline CDR1 SNHLY, CDR2 FYNNEI. The CDR3 spans 11 residues. Deletions cut 8 bases from V and 7 bases from J, with 11 bases between. CDR3 in DNA: TGTGCCAGCGGGCCAGGGTTTGGCTACACCTTC. Its translation: CASGPGFGYTF.

The chain employs TRBV7-6 and TRBJ2-2, with D perhaps given as TRBD1 or TRBD2 (5 bases each). Germline values: CDR1 SGHVS, CDR2 FNYEAQ. V was trimmed by 1 base and J by 2 bases, leaving 5 bases between them. The CDR3 totals 14 residues. DNA for the CDR3: TGTGCCAGCAGCTTAGGGGACAACACCGGGGAGCTGTTTTTT. It encodes CASSLGDNTGELFF.

The rearrangement joins TRBV5-1 to TRBJ2-6; 11 bases are shared with TRBD1. Trimming cost V 4 bases and J 1 base; bases outside gene matches: 4. Germline values: CDR1 SGHRS, CDR2 YFSETQ. The CDR3 consists of 17 residues. This CDR3 reads CASSPGQGASGANVLTF. CDR3 sequence (DNA): TGCGCCAGCAGCCCCGGACAGGGGGCTTCTGGGGCCAACGTCCTGACTTTC.

The genes are TRBV10-3 and TRBJ2-1, with D possibly being TRBD2 (6 bases). Trimming shortened V by 7 bases and J by 5 bases, and 9 bases separated the two germline ends. The germline V gene has CDR1 ENHRY and CDR2 SYGVKD. The CDR3 is 12 residues long. The CDR3 sequence: CAINGGNNEQFF. CDR3 coding DNA: TGTGCCATCAATGGCGGGAACAATGAGCAGTTCTTC.

The chain couples TRBV2 to TRBJ1-5; 9 positions agree with TRBD1. V trimming: 6 bases; J trimming: 4 bases; junction bases outside the gene matches: 10. CDR1 and CDR2 from the germline V gene are SNHLY and FYNNEI. The CDR3 spans 16 residues. The CDR3 DNA reads TGTGCCAGCAGCCTACCGGGACAGGGCCCAAATCAGCCCCAGCATTTT. Translation gives CASSLPGQGPNQPQHF.

This clonotype has more than one count but fewer than ten. The genes are TRBV10-3 and TRBJ2-5; 8 nucleotides align to TRBD1. With V trimmed by 8 bases and J by 5 bases, 7 bases remained unmatched. This CDR3 region has 13 residues. CDR1 is ENHRY and CDR2 is SYGVKD in the germline V gene. The CDR3 here is CAIAGQGGETQYF. As DNA, the CDR3 is TGTGCCATCGCCGGACAGGGTGGGGAGACCCAGTACTTC.

This chain links TRBV29-1 with TRBJ1-5; D is ambiguous. The CDR3 contains 14 residues. V was shortened by 4 bases and J by 5 bases, with 15 bases between the two germline ends. Germline V gene lookup returns CDR1 SQVTM and CDR2 ANQGSEA. In DNA form, the CDR3 reads TGCAGCGTTGCCCGGGGTCCCGAGGATCAGCCCCAGCATTTT. As protein: CSVARGPEDQPQHF.

The chain uses TRBV5-1 and TRBJ2-3, with D possibly matching TRBD2 (6 bases). Between the trimmed V and J ends, which lost 2 bases and 5 bases, there was a span of 12 bases. CDR1 is SGHRS and CDR2 is YFSETQ in the germline V gene. The CDR3 runs to 14 residues. As DNA, the CDR3 is TGCGCCAGCAGCTTCGTAGCGGAGATAGATACGCAGTATTTT. The encoded protein is CASSFVAEIDTQYF.

This clonotype was counted at least ten times. The chain combines TRBV7-2 with TRBJ2-7; no definite D call. The V and J ends lost 3 bases and 2 bases respectively, with 2 bases between them. The germline CDR1 and CDR2 sequences are SGHTA and FQGNSA. The CDR3 contains 11 residues. CDR3 loop: CASSFAYEQYF. CDR3 DNA: TGTGCCAGCAGCTTCGCCTACGAGCAGTACTTC.

This clonotype was found many times. The V and J genes are TRBV5-8 and TRBJ2-7; 7 bases are a match to TRBD1. The V segment lost 5 bases and the J segment 1 base; nucleotides outside the gene matches: 9. This CDR3 region has 15 residues. CDR1 and CDR2 from the germline V gene are SGHTS and YDEGEE. DNA of the CDR3: TGTGCCAGCAGTAACACCGGGACAGCTTCCTACGAGCAGTACTTC. It encodes CASSNTGTASYEQYF.